The source of this T cell receptor beta chain is a study of cytotoxic CD8 clonotypes in ibrutinib-treated CLL. Study at large: By median about 69 months, roughly twelve had progressed and about 15 stayed remitted; responses had been 2 complete and around 24 partial. Response samples were taken after a median about twelve months of treatment, range 6 to 36.

As concerns this clone: Its antigen remains unknown.

Looked up from germline, CDR1 is SGHRS and CDR2 is YFSETQ. The V gene lost 0 bases and the J gene lost 5 bases, with 11 bases spanning the gap. The CDR3 runs 14 residues. Method: immunoSEQ multiplex PCR; TCRdb's copy keeps in-frame clones and lacks some. The data contain approximately 32,000 clones, 60% to 80% of them singletons. Whole-study findings and limits: Baseline values of clonality outstripped age-matched healthy donors and followed circulating CD8+ T-cell counts. Elevated clonality accompanied ibrutinib response, with a return toward baseline values at progression.

Sequencing was performed on PBMCs, taken before ibrutinib treatment. This chain links TRBV5-1 with TRBJ2-5, with a possible D match to TRBD2 (5 bases). The sequence came from a human donor with chronic lymphocytic leukemia. The CDR3 bases are TGCGCCAGCAGCTTGGGGCTTGGCGGGGAGACCCAGTACTTC. It encodes CASSLGLGGETQYF.